This TCR beta chain was recorded in a study of technical replicates of blood from a few donors. Profiled with immunoSEQ multiplex PCR; TCRdb holds only in-frame clones, not every one. This table holds around 100,000 clones, about 95% found once. The CDR3 loop spans 15 amino acids. Germline V gives CDR1 SGHTA, CDR2 FQGTGA. The V end was cut by 5 bases, the J end by 5 bases, with 18 bases between. The sequence was obtained from a human donor in good health. V gene TRBV7-3 combines with J gene TRBJ2-5, with D perhaps TRBD1 (6 bases). The sample was T cells isolated from PBMCs. CDR3 protein: CASSATRGFAETQYF. CDR3 bases: TGTGCCAGCAGCGCTACCAGGGGTTTTGCGGAGACCCAGTACTTC.